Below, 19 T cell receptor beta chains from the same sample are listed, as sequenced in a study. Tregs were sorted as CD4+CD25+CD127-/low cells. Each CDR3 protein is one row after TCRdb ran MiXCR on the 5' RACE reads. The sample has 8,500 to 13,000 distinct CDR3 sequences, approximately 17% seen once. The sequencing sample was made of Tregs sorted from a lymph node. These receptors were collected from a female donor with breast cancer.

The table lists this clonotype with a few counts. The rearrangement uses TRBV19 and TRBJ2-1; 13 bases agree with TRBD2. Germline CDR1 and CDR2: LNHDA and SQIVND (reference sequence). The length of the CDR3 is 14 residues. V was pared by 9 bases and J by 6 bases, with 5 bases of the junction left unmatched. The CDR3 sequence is CASRTSGSSNEQFF. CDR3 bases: TGTGCCAGCAGGACTAGCGGGAGTTCCAATGAGCAGTTCTTC.

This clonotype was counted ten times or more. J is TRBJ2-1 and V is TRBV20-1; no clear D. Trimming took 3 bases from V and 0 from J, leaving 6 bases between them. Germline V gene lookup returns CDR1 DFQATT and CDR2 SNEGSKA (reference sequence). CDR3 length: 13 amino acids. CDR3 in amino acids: CSASESSYNEQFF. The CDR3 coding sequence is TGCAGTGCTAGCGAAAGCTCCTACAATGAGCAGTTCTTC.

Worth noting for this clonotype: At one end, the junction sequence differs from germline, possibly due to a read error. Here the CDR3 DNA reads TGCAGTGCTAGCCGGGACGGAGGAGCTCAAGAGGCCCAGTACTTC. Its translation: CSASRDGGAQEAQYF. This chain connects TRBV20-1 to TRBJ2-5, with D perhaps being TRBD1 or TRBD2 (5 bases each). Germline CDR1 reads DFQATT; CDR2 reads SNEGSKA (reference sequence). CDR3 size: 15 residues.

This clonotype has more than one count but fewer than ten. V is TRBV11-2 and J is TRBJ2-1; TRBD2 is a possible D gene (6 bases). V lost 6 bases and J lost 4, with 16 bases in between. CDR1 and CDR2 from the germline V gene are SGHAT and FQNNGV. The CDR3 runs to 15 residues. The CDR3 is CASRPHSGKYNEQFF. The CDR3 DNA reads TGTGCCAGCAGGCCTCATAGCGGAAAATACAATGAGCAGTTCTTC.

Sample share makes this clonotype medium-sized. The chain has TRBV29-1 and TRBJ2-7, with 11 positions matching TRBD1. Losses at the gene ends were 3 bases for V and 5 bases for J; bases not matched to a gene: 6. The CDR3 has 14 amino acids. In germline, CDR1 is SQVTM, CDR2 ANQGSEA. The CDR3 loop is CSVELGDRGDEQYF. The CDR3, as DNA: TGCAGCGTTGAGTTGGGGGACAGGGGGGACGAGCAGTACTTC.

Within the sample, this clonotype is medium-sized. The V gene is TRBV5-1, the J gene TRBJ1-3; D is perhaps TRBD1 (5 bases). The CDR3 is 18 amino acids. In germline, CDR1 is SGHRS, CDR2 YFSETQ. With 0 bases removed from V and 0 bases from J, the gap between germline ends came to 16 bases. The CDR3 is CASSLAGTTGGSGNTIYF. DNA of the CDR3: TGCGCCAGCAGCTTGGCCGGTACTACGGGGGGCTCTGGAAACACCATATATTTT.

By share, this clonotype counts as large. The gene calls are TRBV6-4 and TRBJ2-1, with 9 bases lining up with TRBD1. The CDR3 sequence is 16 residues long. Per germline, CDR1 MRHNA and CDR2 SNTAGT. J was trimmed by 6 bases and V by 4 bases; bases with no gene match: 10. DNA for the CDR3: TGTGCCAGCAGTGCCGAGGACAGGGGCGTTAGCAATGAGCAGTTCTTC. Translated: CASSAEDRGVSNEQFF.

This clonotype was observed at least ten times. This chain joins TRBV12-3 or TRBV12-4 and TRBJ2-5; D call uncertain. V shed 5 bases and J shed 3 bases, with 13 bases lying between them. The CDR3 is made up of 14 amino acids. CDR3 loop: CASSPLPAEETQYF. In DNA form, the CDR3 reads TGTGCCAGCAGTCCCTTACCGGCCGAAGAGACCCAGTACTTC.

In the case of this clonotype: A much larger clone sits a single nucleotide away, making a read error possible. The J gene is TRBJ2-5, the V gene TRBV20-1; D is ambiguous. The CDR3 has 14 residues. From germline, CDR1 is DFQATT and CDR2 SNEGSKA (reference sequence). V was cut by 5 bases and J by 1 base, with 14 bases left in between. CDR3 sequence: CSAPRPSTQETQYF. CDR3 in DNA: TGCAGTGCTCCACGACCTTCCACCCAAGAGACCCAGTACTTC.

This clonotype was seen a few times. CDR3 nucleotide sequence: TGTGCCAGCAGTGTACTAGCGGGAGTTGTAGATACGCAGTATTTT. Amino acids: CASSVLAGVVDTQYF. The J gene is TRBJ2-3, the V gene TRBV2, with TRBD2 matching over 11 bases. In germline, CDR1 is SNHLY, CDR2 FYNNEI. With 4 bases clipped from V and 5 bases from J, the junction kept 5 bases outside the gene matches. The CDR3 covers 15 residues.

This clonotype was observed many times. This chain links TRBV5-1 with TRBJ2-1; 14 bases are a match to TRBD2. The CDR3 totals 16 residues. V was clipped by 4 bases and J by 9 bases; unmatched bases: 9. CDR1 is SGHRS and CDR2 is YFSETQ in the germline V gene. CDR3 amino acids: CASSPAEGLAGAEQFF. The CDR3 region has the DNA TGCGCCAGCAGCCCGGCTGAGGGACTAGCGGGAGCTGAGCAGTTCTTC.

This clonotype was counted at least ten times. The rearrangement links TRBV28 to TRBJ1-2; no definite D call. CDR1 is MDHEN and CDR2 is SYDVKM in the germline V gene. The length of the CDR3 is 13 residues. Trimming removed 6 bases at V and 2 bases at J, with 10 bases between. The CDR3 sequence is CASSADINYGYTF. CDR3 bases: TGTGCCAGCAGCGCCGATATCAACTATGGCTACACCTTC.

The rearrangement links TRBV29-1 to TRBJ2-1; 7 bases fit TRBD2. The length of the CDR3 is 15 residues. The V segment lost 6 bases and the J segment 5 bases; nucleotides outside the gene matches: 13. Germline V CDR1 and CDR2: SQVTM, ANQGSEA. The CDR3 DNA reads TGCAGCGTCCCTGGGAGGGCGGGGCACAACAATGAGCAGTTCTTC. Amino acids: CSVPGRAGHNNEQFF.

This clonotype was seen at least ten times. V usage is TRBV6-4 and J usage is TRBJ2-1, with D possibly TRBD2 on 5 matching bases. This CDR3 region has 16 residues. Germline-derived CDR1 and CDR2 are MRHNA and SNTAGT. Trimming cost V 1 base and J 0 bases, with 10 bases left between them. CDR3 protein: CASSDWGASSYNEQFF. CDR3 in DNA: TGTGCCAGCAGTGACTGGGGAGCGAGCTCCTACAATGAGCAGTTCTTC.

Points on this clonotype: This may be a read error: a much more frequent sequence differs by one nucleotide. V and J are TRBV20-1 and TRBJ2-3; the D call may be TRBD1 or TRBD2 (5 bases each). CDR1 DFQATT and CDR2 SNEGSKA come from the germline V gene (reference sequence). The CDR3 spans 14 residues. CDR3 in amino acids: CSARDGSSTGTQYF. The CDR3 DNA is TGCAGTGCTAGAGATGGGAGTTCTACAGGTACGCAGTATTTT.

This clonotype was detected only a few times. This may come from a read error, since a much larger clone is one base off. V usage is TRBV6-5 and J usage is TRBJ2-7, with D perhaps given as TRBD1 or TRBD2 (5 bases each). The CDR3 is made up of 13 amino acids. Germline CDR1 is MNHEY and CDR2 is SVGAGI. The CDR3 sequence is CACSPPGADEQYF. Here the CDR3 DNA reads TGTGCCTGCAGTCCCCCCGGGGCGGACGAGCAGTACTTC.

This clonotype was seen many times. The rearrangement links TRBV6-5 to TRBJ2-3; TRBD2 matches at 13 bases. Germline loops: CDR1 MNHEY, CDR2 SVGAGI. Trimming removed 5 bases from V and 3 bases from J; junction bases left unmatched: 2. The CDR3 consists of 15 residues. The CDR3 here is CASSRTSGSTDTQYF. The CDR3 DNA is TGTGCCAGCAGTAGGACTAGCGGGAGTACAGATACGCAGTATTTT.

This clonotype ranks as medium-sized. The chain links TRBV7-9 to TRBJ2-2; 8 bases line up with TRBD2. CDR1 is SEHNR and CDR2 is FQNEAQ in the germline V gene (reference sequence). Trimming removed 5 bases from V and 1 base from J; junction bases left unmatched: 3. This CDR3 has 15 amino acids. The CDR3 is CASSPTSGNTGELFF. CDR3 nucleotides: TGTGCCAGCAGCCCTACTAGCGGGAACACCGGGGAGCTGTTTTTT.

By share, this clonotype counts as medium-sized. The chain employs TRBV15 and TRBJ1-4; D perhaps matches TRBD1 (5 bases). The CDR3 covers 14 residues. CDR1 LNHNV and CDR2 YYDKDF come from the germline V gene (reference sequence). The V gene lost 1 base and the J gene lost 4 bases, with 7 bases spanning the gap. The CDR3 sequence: CATSRGQLNEKLFF. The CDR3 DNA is TGTGCCACCAGCAGAGGACAGCTTAATGAAAAACTGTTTTTT.